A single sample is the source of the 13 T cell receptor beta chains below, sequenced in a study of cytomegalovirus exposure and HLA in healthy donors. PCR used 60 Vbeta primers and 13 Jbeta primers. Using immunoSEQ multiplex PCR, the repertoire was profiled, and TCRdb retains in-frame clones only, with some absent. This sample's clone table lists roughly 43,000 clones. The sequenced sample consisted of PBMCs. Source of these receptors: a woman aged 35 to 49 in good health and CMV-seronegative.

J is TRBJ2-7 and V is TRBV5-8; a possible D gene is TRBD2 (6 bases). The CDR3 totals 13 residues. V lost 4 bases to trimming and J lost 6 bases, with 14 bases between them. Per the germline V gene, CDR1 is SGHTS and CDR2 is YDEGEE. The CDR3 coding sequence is TGTGCCAGCAGCCTGACTAGGTGGGGCGAGCAGTACTTC. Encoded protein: CASSLTRWGEQYF.

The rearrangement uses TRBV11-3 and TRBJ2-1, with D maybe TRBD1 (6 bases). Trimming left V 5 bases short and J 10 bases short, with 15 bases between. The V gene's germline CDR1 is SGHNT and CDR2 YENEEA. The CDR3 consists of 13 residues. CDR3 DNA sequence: TGTGCCAGCAGCCCTAATACAGGGTACGAGCAGTTCTTC. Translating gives CASSPNTGYEQFF.

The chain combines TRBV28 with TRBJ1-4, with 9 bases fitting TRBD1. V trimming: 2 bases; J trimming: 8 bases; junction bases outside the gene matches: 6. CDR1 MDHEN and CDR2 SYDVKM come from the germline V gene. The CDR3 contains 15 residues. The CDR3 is CASSLLTGGGEKLFF. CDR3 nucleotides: TGTGCCAGCAGTTTACTAACAGGGGGCGGGGAAAAACTGTTTTTT.

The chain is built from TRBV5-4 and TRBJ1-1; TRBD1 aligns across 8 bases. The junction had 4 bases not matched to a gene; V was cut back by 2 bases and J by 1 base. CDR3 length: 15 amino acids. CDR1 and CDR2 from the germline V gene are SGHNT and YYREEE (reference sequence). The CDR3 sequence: CASSFQGAANTEAFF. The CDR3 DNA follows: TGTGCCAGCAGCTTTCAGGGGGCCGCGAACACTGAAGCTTTCTTT.

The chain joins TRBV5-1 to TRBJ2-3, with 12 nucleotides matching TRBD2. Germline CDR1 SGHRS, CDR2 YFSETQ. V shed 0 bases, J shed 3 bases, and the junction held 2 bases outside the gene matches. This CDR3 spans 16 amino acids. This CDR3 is CASSLDGLAGTDTQYF. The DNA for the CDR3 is TGCGCCAGCAGCTTGGACGGACTAGCGGGAACAGATACGCAGTATTTT. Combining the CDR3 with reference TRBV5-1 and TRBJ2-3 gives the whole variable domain KAGVTQTPRYLIKTRGQQVTLSCSPISGHRSVSWYQQTPGQGLQFLFEYFSETQRNKGNFPGRFSGRQFSNSRSEMNVSTLELGDSALYLCASSLDGLAGTDTQYFGPGTRLTVL.

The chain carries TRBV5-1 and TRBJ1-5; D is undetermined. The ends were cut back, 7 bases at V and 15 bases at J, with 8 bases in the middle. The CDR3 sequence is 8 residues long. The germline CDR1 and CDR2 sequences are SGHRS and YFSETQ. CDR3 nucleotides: TGCGCCAGCGGAGGGCGGCATTTT. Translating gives CASGGRHF.

The CDR3 nucleotides are TGTGCCTGGAGTGTACAGGAGAACACTGAAGCTTTCTTT. Translation: CAWSVQENTEAFF. The chain links TRBV30 to TRBJ1-1; D possibly corresponds to TRBD1 (5 bases). Germline V gene lookup returns CDR1 GTSNPN and CDR2 SVGIG (reference sequence). The CDR3 consists of 13 residues. Trimming cost V 0 bases and J 1 base, with 6 bases left between them.

The DNA of the CDR3 is TGCAGCGTTGGAACAGGGGGCTACAATGAGCAGTTCTTC. This codes for CSVGTGGYNEQFF. This sequence joins TRBV29-1 and TRBJ2-1, with 8 bases fitting TRBD1. The germline V gene has CDR1 SQVTM and CDR2 ANQGSEA. V shed 4 bases, J shed 3 bases, and the junction held 2 bases outside the gene matches. The CDR3 is 13 residues long.

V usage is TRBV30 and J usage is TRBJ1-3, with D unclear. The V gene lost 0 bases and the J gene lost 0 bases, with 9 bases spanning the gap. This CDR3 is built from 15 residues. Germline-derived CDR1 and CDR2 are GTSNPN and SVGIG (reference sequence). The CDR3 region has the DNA TGTGCCTGGAGTGTACCAGGCAGCTCTGGAAACACCATATATTTT. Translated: CAWSVPGSSGNTIYF. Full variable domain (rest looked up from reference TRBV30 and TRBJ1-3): SQTIHQWPATLVQPVGSPLSLECTVEGTSNPNLYWYRQAAGRGLQLLFYSVGIGQISSEVPQNLSASRPQDRQFILSSKKLLLSDSGFYLCAWSVPGSSGNTIYFGEGSWLTVV.

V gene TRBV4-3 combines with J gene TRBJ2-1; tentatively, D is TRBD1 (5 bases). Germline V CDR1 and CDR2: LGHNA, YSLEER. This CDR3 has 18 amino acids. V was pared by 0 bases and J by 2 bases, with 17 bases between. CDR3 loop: CASSQEFSTGGPYNEQFF. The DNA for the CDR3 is TGCGCCAGCAGCCAAGAATTTAGTACAGGTGGACCCTACAATGAGCAGTTCTTC.

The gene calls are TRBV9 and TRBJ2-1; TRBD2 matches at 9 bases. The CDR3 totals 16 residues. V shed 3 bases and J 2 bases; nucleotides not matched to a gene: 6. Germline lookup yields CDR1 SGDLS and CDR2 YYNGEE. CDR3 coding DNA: TGTGCCAGCAGCGCCCGACTAGCGGAGACCTACAATGAGCAGTTCTTC. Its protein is CASSARLAETYNEQFF.

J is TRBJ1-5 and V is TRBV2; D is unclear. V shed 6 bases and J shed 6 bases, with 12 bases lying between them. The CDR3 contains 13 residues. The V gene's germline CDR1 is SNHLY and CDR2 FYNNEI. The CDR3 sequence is CASSLEAGQPQHF. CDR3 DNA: TGTGCCAGCAGCCTCGAGGCGGGTCAGCCCCAGCATTTT.

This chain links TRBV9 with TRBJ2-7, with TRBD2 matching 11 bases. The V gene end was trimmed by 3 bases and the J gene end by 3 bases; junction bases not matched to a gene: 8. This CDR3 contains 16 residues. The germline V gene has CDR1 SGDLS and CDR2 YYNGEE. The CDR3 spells CASSEAGLAAIYEQYF. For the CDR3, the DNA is TGTGCCAGCAGCGAGGCGGGACTAGCGGCGATCTACGAGCAGTACTTC.